These 22 T cell receptor beta chains originate from one sample sequenced in a study of blood T cell repertoires in COVID-19. Clones were read by immunoSEQ multiplex PCR, and TCRdb kept only the in-frame ones, dropping some. The top ten clones hold roughly 2.6% of a sample with 150,000 to 200,000 clones, roughly four fifths of them seen once. Source material: peripheral blood. These TCRs come from a human donor with acute or convalescent COVID-19. The donor label of this sample is uncertain.

V and J are TRBV6-2 or TRBV6-3 and TRBJ1-5; TRBD1 matches at 9 bases. The ends lost 6 bases at V and 4 bases at J; junction bases unmatched: 1. The CDR3 has 13 residues. Germline CDR1 MNHEY, CDR2 SVGEGT. The CDR3 DNA sequence: TGTGCCAGCAGCGGGACAGGGAATCAGCCCCAGCATTTT. It encodes CASSGTGNQPQHF.

J is TRBJ2-5 and V is TRBV30, with TRBD2 identical over 7 bases. This CDR3 has 13 residues. Trimming at V came to 5 bases and at J to 5 bases, leaving 8 bases not matched to a gene. Germline V gene lookup returns CDR1 GTSNPN and CDR2 SVGIG (reference sequence). The CDR3 spells CAWGQREGETQYF. Here the CDR3 DNA reads TGTGCCTGGGGCCAGCGGGAAGGGGAGACCCAGTACTTC.

V is TRBV6-2 or TRBV6-3 and J is TRBJ2-2; D unresolved. The length of the CDR3 is 15 residues. Per the germline V gene, CDR1 is MNHEY and CDR2 is SVGEGT. Between the trimmed V and J ends, which lost 2 bases and 2 bases, there was a span of 9 bases. The CDR3 DNA is TGTGCCAGCAGTTACCCAGGATTCAACACCGGGGAGCTGTTTTTT. Its protein product is CASSYPGFNTGELFF.

This clone was seen just once. Other DNA sequences in the same sample also yield this CDR3. CDR3 sequence: CASSLAAAGGPDEQFF. CDR3 bases: TGCGCCAGCAGCTTGGCCGCAGCGGGAGGGCCCGATGAGCAGTTCTTC. The chain couples TRBV5-1 to TRBJ2-1, with 10 bases matching TRBD2. Germline V lookup: CDR1 SGHRS, CDR2 YFSETQ. There are 16 residues in the CDR3. The junction had 8 bases not matched to a gene; V was cut back by 0 bases and J by 8 bases.

The chain carries TRBV6-4 and TRBJ2-6, with TRBD2 matching 7 bases. Germline V gene data show CDR1 as MRHNA and CDR2 as SNTAGT. After removal of 4 bases from V and 2 bases from J, the junction contained 8 bases not matched to a gene. This CDR3 has 17 amino acids. For the CDR3, the DNA is TGTGCCAGCAGTGCGGGGGGACTCCGGGCTGGGGCCAACGTCCTGACTTTC. Residues: CASSAGGLRAGANVLTF.

The rearrangement uses TRBV19 and TRBJ1-1; 7 bases are shared with TRBD1. The CDR3 is 15 amino acids. V shed 1 base, J shed 1 base, and the junction held 3 bases outside the gene matches. Germline V gene sequence: CDR1 LNHDA, CDR2 SQIVND (reference sequence). As DNA, the CDR3 is TGTGCCAGTAGTATAGCCGACAGGGAGAACACTGAAGCTTTCTTT. Translation: CASSIADRENTEAFF.

This clone was counted a single time. The chain joins TRBV6-4 to TRBJ2-1; TRBD2 matches at 11 bases. There are 15 residues in the CDR3. The junction had 6 bases not matched to a gene; V was cut back by 5 bases and J by 6 bases. CDR1 MRHNA and CDR2 SNTAGT come from the germline V gene. The CDR3 region has the DNA TGTGCCAGCAGTCCGGTACTAGCGGGGGCCAATGAGCAGTTCTTC. The encoded protein is CASSPVLAGANEQFF.

J is TRBJ2-1 and V is TRBV9, with 11 nucleotides matching TRBD2. Trimming at V came to 2 bases and at J to 4 bases, leaving 2 bases not matched to a gene. The CDR3 contains 15 residues. Germline values: CDR1 SGDLS, CDR2 YYNGEE. CDR3 coding DNA: TGTGCCAGCAGCGTTGGGACTAGCGGATACAATGAGCAGTTCTTC. Translation: CASSVGTSGYNEQFF.

CDR3 sequence (DNA): TGTGCCAGTAGTCCCAGCGATCAGCCCCAGCATTTT. Translation gives CASSPSDQPQHF. This chain connects TRBV19 to TRBJ1-5; D remains ambiguous. The CDR3 has 12 amino acids. Germline CDR1 LNHDA, CDR2 SQIVND (reference sequence). Trimming stripped 5 bases from V and 5 bases from J, with 7 bases between.

V usage is TRBV2 and J usage is TRBJ1-1; the match to TRBD1 covers 8 bases. Germline lookup yields CDR1 SNHLY and CDR2 FYNNEI. V shed 3 bases and J 6 bases; nucleotides not matched to a gene: 6. The CDR3 is made up of 14 amino acids. The CDR3 reads CASSESGGRSEAFF. Written as DNA, the CDR3 is TGTGCCAGCAGTGAGTCAGGGGGCAGGTCTGAAGCTTTCTTT.

V is TRBV12-3 or TRBV12-4 and J is TRBJ1-1, with unresolved D. The CDR3 is 13 amino acids. V shed 1 base and J shed 0 bases, with 3 bases lying between them. The DNA of the CDR3 is TGTGCCAGCAGTTTAGGAGTGAACACTGAAGCTTTCTTT. Protein product: CASSLGVNTEAFF.

The chain employs TRBV16 and TRBJ1-4; D not certain. Germline values: CDR1 KGHSY, CDR2 FQNENV. There are 12 residues in the CDR3. The V end lost 8 bases, the J end lost 4 bases, and 8 bases lay between the germline ends. The CDR3 protein is CASAAVNEKLFF. The DNA for the CDR3 is TGTGCCAGCGCCGCAGTTAATGAAAAACTGTTTTTT.

This clone was observed once. The chain joins TRBV19 to TRBJ1-5; tentative D call: TRBD1 (5 bases). This CDR3 region has 15 residues. From germline, CDR1 is LNHDA and CDR2 SQIVND (reference sequence). V lost 5 bases, J lost 5 bases, and 16 bases lay in between. The CDR3 DNA sequence: TGTGCCAGTAGTGACAGTATACGTGCCGATCAGCCCCAGCATTTT. This codes for CASSDSIRADQPQHF.

This clone was observed once. The J gene is TRBJ2-5, the V gene TRBV7-3; 9 positions agree with TRBD1. This CDR3 has 15 amino acids. CDR1 SGHTA and CDR2 FQGTGA come from the germline V gene. Germline trimming cut 4 bases from V and 5 bases from J; bases unmatched to any gene: 8. CDR3 nucleotides: TGTGCCAGCAGCTCCGGGACAGGGAGGTGGGAGACCCAGTACTTC. It specifies CASSSGTGRWETQYF.

This clone turned up a few times. This rearrangement joins TRBV18 to TRBJ1-2, with D uncertain. CDR1 is KGHSH, CDR2 LQKENI, per germline. V lost 3 bases to trimming and J lost 5 bases, with 10 bases between them. CDR3 length: 13 amino acids. CDR3 sequence (DNA): TGTGCCAGCTCACCGGGCTCCTCTTATGGCTACACCTTC. Translated, it gives CASSPGSSYGYTF. The full variable domain, its missing parts supplied by reference TRBV18 and TRBJ1-2, is NAGVMQNPRHLVRRRGQEARLRCSPMKGHSHVYWYRQLPEEGLKFMVYLQKENIIDESGMPKERFSAEFPKEGPSILRIQQVVRGDSAAYFCASSPGSSYGYTFGSGTRLTVV.

V and J are TRBV5-1 and TRBJ2-1, with D perhaps matching TRBD2 (6 bases). The V gene's germline CDR1 is SGHRS and CDR2 YFSETQ. The CDR3 loop spans 18 amino acids. V gave up 0 bases and J gave up 9 bases, with 25 bases separating them. DNA for the CDR3: TGCGCCAGCAGCTTGGCCGTCGGGGGAACTAGTTGGCCCAGTGAGCAGTTCTTC. It is translated as CASSLAVGGTSWPSEQFF.

V usage is TRBV27 and J usage is TRBJ2-3; 11 bases are a match to TRBD2. This CDR3 region has 17 residues. Germline lookup yields CDR1 MNHEY and CDR2 SMNVEV (reference sequence). V was pared by 5 bases and J by 8 bases, with 15 bases of the junction left unmatched. CDR3 bases: TGTGCCAGCAGTGCCGGTGCCAGTAGCGGGAGGGCGGGTACGCAGTATTTT. Translating it yields CASSAGASSGRAGTQYF.

This sequence joins TRBV19 and TRBJ2-2; TRBD2 matches at 10 bases. Trimming removed 5 bases from V and 1 base from J; junction bases left unmatched: 7. In germline, CDR1 is LNHDA, CDR2 SQIVND (reference sequence). The CDR3 has 17 amino acids. Here the CDR3 DNA reads TGTGCCAGTAGTTTCTCCCGGACTAGCGGGAACACCGGGGAGCTGTTTTTT. It yields the protein CASSFSRTSGNTGELFF.

The rearrangement links TRBV29-1 to TRBJ2-1; possible D gene TRBD2, 7 bases. CDR3 length: 14 residues. Germline values: CDR1 SQVTM, CDR2 ANQGSEA. The V end was cut by 6 bases, the J end by 5 bases, with 17 bases between. The CDR3 coding sequence is TGCAGCGTCCGACGGGGGGCTGGAGACAATGAGCAGTTCTTC. Protein sequence: CSVRRGAGDNEQFF.

This chain links TRBV6-1 with TRBJ2-7, with 16 bases aligning to TRBD2. The ends lost 2 bases at V and 0 bases at J; junction bases unmatched: 4. The CDR3 is 18 amino acids. Per germline, CDR1 MNHNS and CDR2 SASEGT. Here the CDR3 DNA reads TGTGCCAGCAGTGAAAGGGGACTAGCGGGGGGGAGCTCCTACGAGCAGTACTTC. It encodes CASSERGLAGGSSYEQYF.

The chain links TRBV6-6 to TRBJ2-7; 7 bases map to TRBD1. The CDR3 contains 14 residues. The V and J ends lost 5 bases and 0 bases, in that order; junction bases with no gene match: 4. Looked up from germline, CDR1 is MNHNY and CDR2 is SVGAGI (reference sequence). The CDR3 sequence: CASSTRQGSYEQYF. The CDR3 DNA reads TGTGCCAGCAGTACCCGACAGGGCTCCTACGAGCAGTACTTC.

The chain joins TRBV19 to TRBJ1-6; 7 bases fit TRBD1. CDR1 is LNHDA, CDR2 SQIVND, per germline (reference sequence). This CDR3 region has 13 residues. Trimming took 9 bases from V and 8 from J; bases not matched to a gene: 7. The CDR3 sequence: CASQTGRYSPLHF. As DNA, the CDR3 is TGTGCCAGCCAGACAGGGCGTTATTCACCCCTCCACTTT.